Below, one TCR beta chain is given with its context. Its antigen is not known. The sample comes from a study of shared clonotypes between healthy human individuals. Evenly divided among several immunoSEQ plates was the genomic DNA of each subset. Replicate PCRs for unsorted PBMC used around 270 ng DNA (around 29,000 T cell genomes). Here immunoSEQ multiplex PCR was the method, and the copy in TCRdb shows in-frame clones only, minus some. The table has 550,000 to 600,000 clones, around 76% seen once. Regarding the study as a whole: Sampling involved blood alone; tissue repertoires likely differ.

Germline CDR1 MNHEY, CDR2 SVGAGI. With 6 bases clipped from V and 4 bases from J, the junction kept 6 bases outside the gene matches. This CDR3 spans 15 amino acids. The sequenced sample consisted of PBMCs. This sequence originates from a middle-aged woman in good health. Some clones in this sample may be carry-over from other donors' samples. The rearrangement links TRBV6-5 to TRBJ2-2; 9 nucleotides line up with TRBD1. The DNA for the CDR3 is TGTGCCAGCAGGCAACAGGGGGCAGTCACCGGGGAGCTGTTTTTT. Its protein is CASRQQGAVTGELFF.